This TCR beta chain was sequenced for a study of cytomegalovirus exposure and HLA in healthy donors. Study background: Early released data comprised some 91 million unique TCRs from HLA-typed donors. Findings and limits, study-wide: The majority of CMV-associated TCR beta chains were reported as apparently HLA-restricted in a later analysis.

PCR employed 60 Vbeta and 13 Jbeta primers. Profiling relied on immunoSEQ multiplex PCR, and the TCRdb table lists in-frame clones only, not all of them. The table lists roughly 140,000 clones, 75% to 80% of them singletons. As to this clone: What it binds is not known.

The CDR3 covers 15 residues. V was pared by 5 bases and J by 1 base, with 4 bases of the junction left unmatched. The germline V gene has CDR1 SGHAT and CDR2 FQNNGV. What was sequenced was PBMCs. The source of this sequence is a woman younger than 35 in good health and CMV-seropositive. The chain uses TRBV11-2 and TRBJ2-7; 11 nucleotides align to TRBD2. CDR3 DNA: TGTGCCAGCAGCCCTACTAGCGGGGGTTCCTACGAGCAGTACTTC. It is translated as CASSPTSGGSYEQYF.